One and the same sample provided the 23 T cell receptor beta chains below, sequenced in a study of T cells in Graves' hyperthyroidism and ophthalmopathy (dated by TCRdb to about 2019). Library creation used multiplex PCR. The sequencer listed for this sample is Illumina HiSeq 2000. The TCR beta CDR3 regions were amplified from RNA transcripts. The first round of RT-PCR for the TCR CDR3 was performed with the HTBI primer set and the Qiagen OneStep RT-PCR kit. TCRdb handled the public reads itself, with Q25 trimming in fastp and clone calling in MiXCR, and kept productive beta chains. Here each entry gathers all rows of one CDR3 protein and keeps the most common genes and DNA. The sample yields around 280,000 distinct CDR3 sequences; roughly 13% were counted once. The leading ten clones occupy 7.9% of the sample. Material: blood. These receptors all come from a woman between 40 and 50 years old with Graves' hyperthyroidism.

In its sample, this clonotype was seen many times. The V call is TRBV6-2 or TRBV6-3, the J call TRBJ2-1; a possible D gene is TRBD2 (5 bases). This CDR3 contains 13 residues. Germline CDR1 reads MNHEY; CDR2 reads SVGEGT. V was clipped by 7 bases and J by 2 bases, with 9 bases between them. CDR3 amino acids: CASTPGAYNEQFF. As DNA, the CDR3 is TGTGCCAGCACCCCCGGGGCCTACAATGAGCAGTTCTTC.

This clonotype was detected ten times or more. CDR3 nucleotides: TGTGCCAGCAGCCGCGCGACTAGGTATAGCACAGATACGCAGTATTTT. Translation gives CASSRATRYSTDTQYF. V is TRBV6-1 and J is TRBJ2-3, with D possibly TRBD2 on 6 matching bases. The V end was cut by 6 bases, the J end by 0 bases, with 16 bases between. CDR3 length: 16 residues. Germline V gives CDR1 MNHNS, CDR2 SASEGT.

This chain connects TRBV28 to TRBJ2-1; D possibly matches TRBD1 or TRBD2 (5 bases each). The CDR3 is 13 residues long. V gave up 4 bases and J gave up 15 bases, with 19 bases separating them. From germline, CDR1 is MDHEN and CDR2 SYDVKM. CDR3 bases: TGTGCCAGCAGTTCCGGGACCCGACAGTACAGGTTCTTC. This translates into CASSSGTRQYRFF.

This clonotype was recorded many times. The chain couples TRBV7-2 to TRBJ2-5, with 8 nucleotides matching TRBD2. CDR1 SGHTA and CDR2 FQGNSA come from the germline V gene. The CDR3 extends over 15 amino acids. Trimming cost V 5 bases and J 10 bases; bases outside gene matches: 15. CDR3 coding DNA: TGTGCCAGCAGCCCACTACTACCGGGACTAGGAGACCAGTACTTC. It yields the protein CASSPLLPGLGDQYF.

This clonotype has at least ten counts. This chain connects TRBV3-1 to TRBJ2-7; 9 nucleotides agree with TRBD2. V lost 4 bases, J lost 5 bases, and 9 bases stayed unmatched. The germline CDR1 and CDR2 sequences are LGHDT and YNNKEL (reference sequence). The length of the CDR3 is 15 residues. The CDR3 sequence: CASSRKREARDEQYF. The CDR3 region has the DNA TGTGCCAGCAGCCGAAAGCGGGAGGCGAGGGACGAGCAGTACTTC.

Only a few counts were recorded for this clonotype. The chain uses TRBV18 and TRBJ2-1; 8 nucleotides agree with TRBD2. The CDR3 consists of 14 residues. With V trimmed by 3 bases and J by 9 bases, 7 bases remained unmatched. Germline V gives CDR1 KGHSH, CDR2 LQKENI. CDR3 in DNA: TGTGCCAGCTCACCTCCGGGACTAGATTTTGAGCAGTTCTTC. Translated, it gives CASSPPGLDFEQFF.

Many counts were recorded for this clonotype. The chain is built from TRBV20-1 and TRBJ2-1, with TRBD2 matching 10 bases. V lost 6 bases to trimming and J lost 6 bases; unmatched junction nucleotides: 5. The germline CDR1 and CDR2 sequences are DFQATT and SNEGSKA (reference sequence). CDR3 length: 13 amino acids. CDR3 amino acids: CSASGRAINEQFF. For the CDR3, the DNA is TGCAGTGCCAGCGGGAGGGCCATCAATGAGCAGTTCTTC.

This clonotype was detected ten times or more. This rearrangement joins TRBV24-1 to TRBJ2-1, with 14 positions matching TRBD2. Germline V gene sequence: CDR1 KGHDR, CDR2 SFDVKD. Trimming at V came to 3 bases and at J to 9 bases, leaving 6 bases not matched to a gene. This CDR3 region has 16 residues. CDR3 sequence: CATSDGLAGGGGEQFF. Written as DNA, the CDR3 is TGTGCCACCAGTGATGGACTAGCGGGAGGTGGCGGTGAGCAGTTCTTC.

This CDR3 reads CASSQGQGSPGELFF. CDR3 DNA: TGTGCCAGCAGCCAGGGACAGGGGTCCCCCGGGGAGCTGTTTTTT. This chain joins TRBV4-2 and TRBJ2-2; TRBD1 matches at 10 bases. This CDR3 contains 15 residues. V gave up 3 bases and J gave up 6 bases; unmatched junction bases: 4. Germline values: CDR1 LGHNA, CDR2 YNFKEQ.

This sequence joins TRBV4-1 and TRBJ1-5; no clear D gene. V lost 0 bases and J 9 bases, leaving 15 bases between the germline ends. CDR3 length equals 15 residues. Germline CDR1 and CDR2: MGHRA and YSYEKL. In DNA, the CDR3 is TGCGCCAGCAGCCAAGAATGGAGGCCGGCCCGGCCCCAGCATTTT. It translates to CASSQEWRPARPQHF.

This clonotype occurred many times. The V call is TRBV6-1, the J call TRBJ2-1, with TRBD2 matching over 8 bases. Germline V gene lookup returns CDR1 MNHNS and CDR2 SASEGT. V trimming: 5 bases; J trimming: 4 bases; junction bases outside the gene matches: 10. The CDR3 loop spans 16 amino acids. CDR3 amino acids: CASSRIAGTLYNEQFF. As DNA, the CDR3 is TGTGCCAGCAGTAGAATAGCGGGAACCTTGTACAATGAGCAGTTCTTC.

This clonotype was seen at least ten times. The chain employs TRBV7-2 and TRBJ2-7; the D call may be TRBD1 or TRBD2 (5 bases each). This CDR3 is 14 amino acids long. Germline V gives CDR1 SGHTA, CDR2 FQGNSA. Trimming took off 4 bases at V and 1 base at J, with 11 bases between the two ends. The CDR3 sequence is CASSSRDGSYEQYF. The CDR3 DNA is TGTGCCAGCAGCTCCCGGGACGGGTCCTACGAGCAGTACTTC. Drawing the rest from reference TRBV7-2 and TRBJ2-7, the complete variable domain is GAGVSQSPSNKVTEKGKDVELRCDPISGHTALYWYRQSLGQGLEFLIYFQGNSAPDKSGLPSDRFSAERTGGSVSTLTIQRTQQEDSAVYLCASSSRDGSYEQYFGPGTRLTVT.

This rearrangement joins TRBV20-1 to TRBJ1-1; no definite D call. From germline, CDR1 is DFQATT and CDR2 SNEGSKA (reference sequence). The CDR3 is 13 residues long. Trimming shortened V by 1 base and J by 0 bases, and 6 bases separated the two germline ends. The CDR3 loop is CSARVNMNTEAFF. In nucleotides, the CDR3 is TGCAGTGCTAGAGTCAACATGAACACTGAAGCTTTCTTT.

This clonotype was seen at least ten times. This chain's CDR3 is CASTEKGERWSPLHF. CDR3 in DNA: TGTGCCAGCACCGAAAAGGGGGAAAGGTGGTCACCCCTCCACTTT. V is TRBV3-1 and J is TRBJ1-6; TRBD1 is a possible D gene (6 bases). Germline V gene data show CDR1 as LGHDT and CDR2 as YNNKEL (reference sequence). The CDR3 spans 15 residues. Trimming stripped 7 bases from V and 10 bases from J, with 20 bases between.

CDR3 sequence: CSAREAAKGIQYF. The CDR3 bases are TGCAGTGCTAGAGAGGCGGCAAAGGGAATTCAGTACTTC. The genes are TRBV20-1 and TRBJ2-4; D uncertain. V was trimmed by 0 bases and J by 10 bases, leaving 13 bases between them. Germline CDR1 and CDR2: DFQATT and SNEGSKA (reference sequence). This CDR3 is built from 13 residues.

This clonotype came up many times. This rearrangement joins TRBV5-1 to TRBJ1-6; TRBD1 might be the D (5 bases). V shed 4 bases and J shed 6 bases, with 11 bases lying between them. The CDR3 has 14 amino acids. Germline CDR1 SGHRS, CDR2 YFSETQ. The CDR3 DNA reads TGCGCCAGCAGCGTCCAGGGTGGTAATTCACCCCTCCACTTT. Translating it yields CASSVQGGNSPLHF.

Many counts were recorded for this clonotype. This chain joins TRBV5-1 and TRBJ2-1; 12 bases align to TRBD2. This CDR3 comprises 15 residues. CDR1 is SGHRS and CDR2 is YFSETQ in the germline V gene. The V segment lost 4 bases and the J segment 6 bases; nucleotides outside the gene matches: 5. CDR3: CASSEGLAGTNEQFF. CDR3 nucleotide sequence: TGCGCCAGCAGCGAAGGACTAGCGGGGACCAATGAGCAGTTCTTC.

The chain couples TRBV6-1 to TRBJ1-2; D perhaps matches TRBD1 (6 bases). V gave up 8 bases and J gave up 6 bases, with 16 bases separating them. CDR3 size: 13 residues. Germline-derived CDR1 and CDR2 are MNHNS and SASEGT. CDR3 residues: CASSRGRDHGYTF. The CDR3 coding sequence is TGTGCCAGCTCGAGGGGGAGAGACCATGGCTACACCTTC.

This clonotype came up a few times. The junction does not match germline at one end; this may be a read error. The chain has TRBV5-1 and TRBJ2-2; D unclear. The CDR3 covers 14 residues. CDR1 is SGHRS and CDR2 is YFSETQ in the germline V gene. The CDR3 DNA reads TGCGCCAGCACCTTGCAAATGGGCACCGGGGAGCTGTTTTTT. It codes for CASTLQMGTGELFF. The full variable domain, in which reference TRBV5-1 and TRBJ2-2 provide the parts outside the CDR3, is KAGVTQTPRYLIKTRGQQVTLSCSPISGHRSVSWYQQTPGQGLQFLFEYFSETQRNKGNFPGRFSGRQFSNSRSEMNVSTLELGDSALYLCASTLQMGTGELFFGEGSRLTVL.

This chain joins TRBV4-1 and TRBJ2-1, with 11 nucleotides matching TRBD2. J was trimmed by 9 bases and V by 3 bases; bases with no gene match: 13. The germline V gene encodes CDR1 MGHRA and CDR2 YSYEKL. The CDR3 loop spans 17 amino acids. CDR3 coding DNA: TGCGCCAGCAGCCATTCCTTAGGTAGCGGGAGGGCGGGTGAGCAGTTCTTC. Amino acid sequence: CASSHSLGSGRAGEQFF.

This clonotype was counted many times. The chain uses TRBV28 and TRBJ2-7; 9 nucleotides line up with TRBD1. The CDR3 extends over 13 amino acids. J lost 4 bases, V lost 6 bases, and 4 bases had no gene match. Germline CDR1 MDHEN, CDR2 SYDVKM. The CDR3: CASSLGTGYEQYF. The CDR3 DNA is TGTGCCAGCAGCCTTGGGACAGGGTACGAGCAGTACTTC.

As concerns this clonotype: This may be a read error: a much more frequent sequence differs by one nucleotide. The chain links TRBV7-9 to TRBJ1-1; D is possibly TRBD1 (5 bases). Germline CDR1 is SEHNR and CDR2 is FQNEAQ (reference sequence). CDR3 size: 17 residues. The CDR3 DNA reads as TGTGCCAGCAGCTTTCTTCCGGGACTAGCAAGGAACACTGAAGCTCTCTTT. As protein: CASSFLPGLARNTEALF.

This clonotype has ten or more counts. The chain employs TRBV12-3 or TRBV12-4 and TRBJ2-2; D not certain. Trimming shortened V by 3 bases and J by 5 bases, and 7 bases separated the two germline ends. The CDR3 runs 13 residues. CDR3 amino acids: CASSFRRTGELFF. Written as DNA, the CDR3 is TGTGCCAGCAGTTTTCGCAGGACCGGGGAGCTGTTTTTT.